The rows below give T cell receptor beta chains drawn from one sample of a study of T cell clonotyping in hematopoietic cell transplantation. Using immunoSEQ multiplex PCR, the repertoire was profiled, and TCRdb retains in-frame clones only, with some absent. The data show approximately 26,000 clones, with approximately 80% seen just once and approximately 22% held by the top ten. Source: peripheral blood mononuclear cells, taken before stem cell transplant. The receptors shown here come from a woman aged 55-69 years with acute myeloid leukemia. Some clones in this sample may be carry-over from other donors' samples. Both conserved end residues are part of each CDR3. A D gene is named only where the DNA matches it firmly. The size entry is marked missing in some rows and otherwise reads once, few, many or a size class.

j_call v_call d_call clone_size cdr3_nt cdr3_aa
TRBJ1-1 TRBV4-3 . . TGCGCCAGCAGCCAAGACAGGGGCACTGAAGCTTTCTTT CASSQDRGTEAFF
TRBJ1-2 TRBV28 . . TGTGCCAGCAGTTTACCAAGAATAGGGTACTATGGCTACACCTTC CASSLPRIGYYGYTF
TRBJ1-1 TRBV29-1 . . TGCAGCGACTACCCCAGGGAGAGGAACACTGAAGCTTTCTTT CSDYPRERNTEAFF
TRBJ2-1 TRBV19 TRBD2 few TGTGCCAGTAGTATCGGCGGGGGCTCCTACAATGAGCAGTTCTTC CASSIGGGSYNEQFF
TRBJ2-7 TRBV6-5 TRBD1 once TGTGCCAGCAGCCATAACCAGGGGGTATCCTACGAGCAGTACTTC CASSHNQGVSYEQYF
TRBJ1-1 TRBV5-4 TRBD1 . TGTGCCAGCAGTTTTAGGACAGGCCCCCTGGAAGCTTTCTTT CASSFRTGPLEAFF
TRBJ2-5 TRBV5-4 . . TGTGCCAGCAGCTTGGATGAACAAGAGACCCAGTACTTC CASSLDEQETQYF
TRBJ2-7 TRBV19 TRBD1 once TGTGCCAGTAGTAGTATAATCTCCGGACAGGGTGGCGAGCAGTACTTC CASSSIISGQGGEQYF
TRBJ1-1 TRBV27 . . TGTGCCAGCAGTTTTGAGTTTTCAGGGCAGGGCGTGACTGAAGCTTTCTTT CASSFEFSGQGVTEAFF
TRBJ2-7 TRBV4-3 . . TGCGCCAGCAGCCAAGATCGGGCACCCCCCGGTAACGAGCAGTACTTC CASSQDRAPPGNEQYF
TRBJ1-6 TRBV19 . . TGTGCCAGTAGTACGTGGTCAGCCAGTAATTCACCCCTCCACTTT CASSTWSASNSPLHF
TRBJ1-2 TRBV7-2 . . TGTGCCAGCAGGGGGGTTTGGGGCTACACCTTC CASRGVWGYTF